This is a list of T cell receptor beta chains from one sample in a study of cytomegalovirus exposure and HLA in healthy donors. Measured with immunoSEQ multiplex PCR; TCRdb has only the in-frame clones, and not every one. In total, the table holds 80,000 or so clones. Sequencing input: PBMCs. The receptors derive from a woman in her twenties or thirties in good health and CMV-seronegative. The CDR3 runs from the conserved cysteine through the conserved F or W. The D gene is left open where the match is weak.

CDR3 protein: CASSQDITSGTGELFF
J gene: TRBJ2-2
V gene: TRBV4-2
D gene: TRBD2

CDR3 protein: CASSLTGDTEAFF
J gene: TRBJ1-1
V gene: TRBV5-1
D gene: NA

CDR3 protein: CASSGTGRVGEKLFF
J gene: TRBJ1-4
V gene: TRBV6-1
D gene: NA

CDR3 protein: CASSWGSYRGDMNTEAFF
J gene: TRBJ1-1
V gene: TRBV5-1
D gene: TRBD1

CDR3 protein: CASSLRRHTGELFF
J gene: TRBJ2-2
V gene: TRBV5-6
D gene: NA

CDR3 protein: CASSLAGGGTEAFF
J gene: TRBJ1-1
V gene: TRBV7-2
D gene: TRBD1

CDR3 protein: CASSPWDRVRSNYGYTF
J gene: TRBJ1-2
V gene: TRBV5-1
D gene: TRBD1

CDR3 protein: CASSEAGGISYEQYF
J gene: TRBJ2-7
V gene: TRBV2
D gene: TRBD1

CDR3 protein: CASSELVAGPYEQYF
J gene: TRBJ2-7
V gene: TRBV10-2
D gene: TRBD2

CDR3 protein: CAWSDRAAGELFF
J gene: TRBJ2-2
V gene: TRBV30
D gene: NA

CDR3 protein: CASSVAGHDGGNQYF
J gene: TRBJ2-5
V gene: TRBV5-1
D gene: TRBD2

CDR3 protein: CASSLVVSHRVGLGNEQFF
J gene: TRBJ2-1
V gene: TRBV7-2
D gene: NA

CDR3 protein: CASSQAGQGSSGYTF
J gene: TRBJ1-2
V gene: TRBV4-1
D gene: TRBD1

CDR3 protein: CASAQGRGSTEAFF
J gene: TRBJ1-1
V gene: TRBV27
D gene: NA

CDR3 protein: CASSPPTVTADTQYF
J gene: TRBJ2-3
V gene: TRBV28
D gene: NA

CDR3 protein: CASSGQGEDEQYF
J gene: TRBJ2-7
V gene: TRBV18
D gene: TRBD1

CDR3 protein: CAIKGYNSPLHF
J gene: TRBJ1-6
V gene: TRBV10-3
D gene: NA

CDR3 protein: CASSESLGQRSYEQYF
J gene: TRBJ2-7
V gene: TRBV5-6
D gene: NA

CDR3 protein: CSVAGRSQEAFF
J gene: TRBJ1-1
V gene: TRBV29-1
D gene: NA

CDR3 protein: CASSQEVGTTYTGELFF
J gene: TRBJ2-2
V gene: TRBV4-2
D gene: TRBD2

CDR3 protein: CASSLAGGSYEQYF
J gene: TRBJ2-7
V gene: TRBV6-5
D gene: TRBD2

CDR3 protein: CASSPQDMLRLRQYF
J gene: TRBJ2-7
V gene: TRBV5-8
D gene: NA

CDR3 protein: CASVGGRSSSIENTEAFF
J gene: TRBJ1-1
V gene: TRBV2
D gene: NA

CDR3 protein: CASSLHEGATEAFF
J gene: TRBJ1-1
V gene: TRBV7-8
D gene: NA

CDR3 protein: CATSVRRQGGEKLFF
J gene: TRBJ1-4
V gene: TRBV15
D gene: NA

CDR3 protein: CAWSYTAGLEQYF
J gene: TRBJ2-7
V gene: TRBV30
D gene: NA

CDR3 protein: CASSVGLAGGEQFF
J gene: TRBJ2-1
V gene: TRBV7-9
D gene: TRBD2

CDR3 protein: CAWQRRPLERELFF
J gene: TRBJ2-2
V gene: TRBV30
D gene: NA

CDR3 protein: CASSQVPDRERQTNEKLFF
J gene: TRBJ1-4
V gene: TRBV4-1
D gene: TRBD1

CDR3 protein: CSVEFLESLNGELFF
J gene: TRBJ2-2
V gene: TRBV29-1
D gene: NA

CDR3 protein: CASSPRRQCVPPLHF
J gene: TRBJ1-6
V gene: TRBV6-7
D gene: NA

CDR3 protein: CASREAYEQYF
J gene: TRBJ2-7
V gene: TRBV6-1
D gene: NA

CDR3 protein: CASSYSREGLGGEQYF
J gene: TRBJ2-7
V gene: TRBV6-5
D gene: NA

CDR3 protein: CASRDPGTDTF
J gene: TRBJ1-1
V gene: TRBV6-1
D gene: TRBD1

CDR3 protein: CASSLGVGTVNTEAFF
J gene: TRBJ1-1
V gene: TRBV5-6
D gene: TRBD1

CDR3 protein: CASSIGTESANYGYTF
J gene: TRBJ1-2
V gene: TRBV19
D gene: NA

CDR3 protein: CASSLGGSGSYEQYF
J gene: TRBJ2-7
V gene: TRBV5-6
D gene: NA

CDR3 protein: CATGQGYQPQHF
J gene: TRBJ1-5
V gene: TRBV19
D gene: TRBD1

CDR3 protein: CASSLNEGRGGYTF
J gene: TRBJ1-2
V gene: TRBV5-6
D gene: NA

CDR3 protein: CASSPFDRGTKPQHF
J gene: TRBJ1-5
V gene: TRBV4-1
D gene: TRBD1

CDR3 protein: CATSRGQVVGHNEQFF
J gene: TRBJ2-1
V gene: TRBV15
D gene: NA

CDR3 protein: CASSRYAGKNTEAFF
J gene: TRBJ1-1
V gene: TRBV6-5
D gene: NA

CDR3 protein: CASSLGPGLNTEAFF
J gene: TRBJ1-1
V gene: TRBV5-1
D gene: NA

CDR3 protein: CSVVRRSDSHEQYF
J gene: NA
V gene: TRBV29-1
D gene: NA

CDR3 protein: CASSVRLGTDTQYF
J gene: TRBJ2-3
V gene: TRBV6-1
D gene: NA

CDR3 protein: CASSTSGVYTEAFF
J gene: TRBJ1-1
V gene: TRBV27
D gene: NA

CDR3 protein: CSVSGGIETQYF
J gene: TRBJ2-5
V gene: TRBV29-1
D gene: TRBD2

CDR3 protein: CASSLGRGPSYEQYF
J gene: TRBJ2-7
V gene: TRBV7-8
D gene: NA

CDR3 protein: CASSHRSLQRGGIPDTQYF
J gene: TRBJ2-3
V gene: TRBV4-1
D gene: TRBD2

CDR3 protein: CASSIARRTGGPLNTEAFF
J gene: TRBJ1-1
V gene: TRBV19
D gene: TRBD1

CDR3 protein: CASSLRGTKAYEQYF
J gene: TRBJ2-7
V gene: TRBV5-1
D gene: NA